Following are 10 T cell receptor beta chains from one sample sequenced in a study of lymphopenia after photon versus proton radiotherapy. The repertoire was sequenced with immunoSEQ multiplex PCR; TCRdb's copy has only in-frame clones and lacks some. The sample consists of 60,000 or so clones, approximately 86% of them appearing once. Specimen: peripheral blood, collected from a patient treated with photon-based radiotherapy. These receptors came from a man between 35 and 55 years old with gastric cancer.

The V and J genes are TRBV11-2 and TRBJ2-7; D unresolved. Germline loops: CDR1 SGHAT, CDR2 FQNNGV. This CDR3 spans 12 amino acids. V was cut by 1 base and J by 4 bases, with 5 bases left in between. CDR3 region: CASSLGWYEQYF. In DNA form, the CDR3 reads TGTGCCAGCAGCTTAGGGTGGTACGAGCAGTACTTC.

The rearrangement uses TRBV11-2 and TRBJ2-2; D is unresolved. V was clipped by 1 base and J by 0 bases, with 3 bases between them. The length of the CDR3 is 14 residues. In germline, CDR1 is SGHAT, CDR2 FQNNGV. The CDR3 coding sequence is TGTGCCAGCAGCTTAGGTCCGAACACCGGGGAGCTGTTTTTT. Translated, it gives CASSLGPNTGELFF.

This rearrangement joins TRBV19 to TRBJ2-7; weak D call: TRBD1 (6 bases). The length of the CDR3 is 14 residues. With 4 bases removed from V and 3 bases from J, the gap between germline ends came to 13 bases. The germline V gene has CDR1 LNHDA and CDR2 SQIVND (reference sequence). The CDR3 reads CASSTGHMGYEQYF. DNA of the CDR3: TGTGCCAGTAGTACGGGACACATGGGCTACGAGCAGTACTTC. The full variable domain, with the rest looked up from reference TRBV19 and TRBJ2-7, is DGGITQSPKYLFRKEGQNVTLSCEQNLNHDAMYWYRQDPGQGLRLIYYSQIVNDFQKGDIAEGYSVSREKKESFPLTVTSAQKNPTAFYLCASSTGHMGYEQYFGPGTRLTVT.

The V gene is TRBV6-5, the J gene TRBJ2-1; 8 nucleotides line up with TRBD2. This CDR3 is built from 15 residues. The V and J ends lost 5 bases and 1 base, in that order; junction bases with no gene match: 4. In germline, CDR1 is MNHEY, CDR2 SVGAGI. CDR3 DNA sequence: TGTGCCAGCAGTGGGGCGGGGGGATCCTACAATGAGCAGTTCTTC. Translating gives CASSGAGGSYNEQFF.

The CDR3 is CASSQEDRYTGELFF. The CDR3 DNA follows: TGCGCCAGCAGCCAAGAAGATCGGTACACCGGGGAGCTGTTTTTT. The chain uses TRBV4-3 and TRBJ2-2; D ambiguous. CDR1 is LGHNA and CDR2 is YSLEER in the germline V gene. V lost 0 bases, J lost 3 bases, and 8 bases lay in between. The CDR3 has 15 amino acids.

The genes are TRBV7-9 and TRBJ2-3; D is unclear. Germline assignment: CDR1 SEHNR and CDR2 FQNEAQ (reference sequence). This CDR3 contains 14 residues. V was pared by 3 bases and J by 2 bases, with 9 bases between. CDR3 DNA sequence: TGTGCCAGCAGCTTTAAGCTCTCCACAGATACGCAGTATTTT. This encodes CASSFKLSTDTQYF. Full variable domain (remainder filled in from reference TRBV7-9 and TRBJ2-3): DTGVSQNPRHKITKRGQNVTFRCDPISEHNRLYWYRQTLGQGPEFLTYFQNEAQLEKSRLLSDRFSAERPKGSFSTLEIQRTEQGDSAMYLCASSFKLSTDTQYFGPGTRLTVL.

CDR3 region: CASSLGTLENEKLFF. CDR3 DNA sequence: TGTGCCAGCAGCTTAGGCACACTGGAAAATGAAAAACTGTTTTTT. The rearrangement joins TRBV7-2 to TRBJ1-4, with D uncertain. Between the trimmed V and J ends, which lost 1 base and 5 bases, there was a span of 11 bases. Germline assignment: CDR1 SGHTA and CDR2 FQGNSA. There are 15 residues in the CDR3.

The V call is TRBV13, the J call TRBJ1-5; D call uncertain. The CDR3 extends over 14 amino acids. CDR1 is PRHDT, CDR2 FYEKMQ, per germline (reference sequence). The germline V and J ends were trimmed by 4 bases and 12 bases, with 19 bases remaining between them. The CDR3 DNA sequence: TGTGCCAGCAGCTCCACGAGGATGGGCAGCGACCAGCATTTT. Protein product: CASSSTRMGSDQHF.

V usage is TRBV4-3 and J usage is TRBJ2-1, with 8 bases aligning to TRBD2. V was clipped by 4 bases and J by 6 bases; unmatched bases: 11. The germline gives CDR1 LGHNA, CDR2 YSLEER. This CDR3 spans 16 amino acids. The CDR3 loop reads CASSRLSGVDGNEQFF. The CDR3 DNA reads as TGCGCCAGCAGCCGTCTTAGCGGGGTCGACGGCAATGAGCAGTTCTTC.

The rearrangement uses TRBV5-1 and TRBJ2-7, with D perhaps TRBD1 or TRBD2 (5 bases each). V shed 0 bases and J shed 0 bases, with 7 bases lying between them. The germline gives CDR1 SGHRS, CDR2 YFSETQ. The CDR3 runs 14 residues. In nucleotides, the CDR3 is TGCGCCAGCAGCTTGGGGGGGTACTCCTACGAGCAGTACTTC. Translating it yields CASSLGGYSYEQYF.